This T cell receptor beta chain was retrieved from a study of T-cell memory formation after mild COVID-19. As for this clonotype: The target antigen is unknown.

The 5'RACE method, run with constant-segment primers, produced TCR alpha and TCR beta cDNA libraries (carrying sample barcodes and UMIs). TCRdb reanalysed the 5' RACE reads using MiXCR and keeps one entry per CDR3 protein. The sample lists about 190,000 distinct CDR3 sequences, 27% occurring once. General study points: CD8+ contracting clones occupied EMRA, while CD4+ ones occupied mainly CM and EM.

The sequenced material came from PBMCs or a T cell subset sorted from them (not recorded which). The clonotype comes from an adult woman who had mild COVID-19 (a few samples of this study predate the infection). Cell type and time point are not known.

DNA for the CDR3: TGTGCCATCAGTGAGTCAGGGACAGAAGGTGAAAACATTCAGTACTTC. Its protein is CAISESGTEGENIQYF. V and J are TRBV10-3 and TRBJ2-4, with 7 nucleotides matching TRBD1. The germline gives CDR1 ENHRY, CDR2 SYGVKD. Losses at the gene ends were 0 bases for V and 5 bases for J; bases not matched to a gene: 7. The CDR3 has 16 residues.